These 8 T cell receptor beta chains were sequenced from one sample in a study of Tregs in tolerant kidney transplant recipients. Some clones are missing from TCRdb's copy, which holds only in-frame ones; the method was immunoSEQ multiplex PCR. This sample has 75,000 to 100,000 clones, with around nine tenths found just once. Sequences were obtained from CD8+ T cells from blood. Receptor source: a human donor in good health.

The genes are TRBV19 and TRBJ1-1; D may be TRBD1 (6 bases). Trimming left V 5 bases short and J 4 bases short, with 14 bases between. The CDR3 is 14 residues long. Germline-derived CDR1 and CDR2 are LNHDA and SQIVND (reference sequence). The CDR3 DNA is TGTGCCAGTAGTCTACAGGGTTTCGGCACTGAAGCTTTCTTT. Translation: CASSLQGFGTEAFF.

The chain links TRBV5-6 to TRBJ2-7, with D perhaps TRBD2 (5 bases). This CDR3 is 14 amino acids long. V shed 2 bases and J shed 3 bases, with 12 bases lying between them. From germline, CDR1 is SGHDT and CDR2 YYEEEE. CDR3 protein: CASSLSGGSYEQYF. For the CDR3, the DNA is TGTGCCAGCAGCTTAAGCGGCGGCAGCTACGAGCAGTACTTC.

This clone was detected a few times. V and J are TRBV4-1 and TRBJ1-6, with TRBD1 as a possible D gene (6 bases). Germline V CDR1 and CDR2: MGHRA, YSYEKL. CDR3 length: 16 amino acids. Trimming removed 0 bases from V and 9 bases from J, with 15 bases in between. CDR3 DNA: TGCGCCAGCAGCCAAGATCGAACCCTACAGGGTTCACCCCTCCACTTT. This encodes CASSQDRTLQGSPLHF.

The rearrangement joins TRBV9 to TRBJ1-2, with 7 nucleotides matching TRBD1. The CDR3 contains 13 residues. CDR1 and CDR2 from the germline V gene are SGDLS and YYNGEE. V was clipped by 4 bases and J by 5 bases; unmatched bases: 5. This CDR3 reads CASSPGTEYGYTF. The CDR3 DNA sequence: TGTGCCAGCAGCCCCGGGACAGAATATGGCTACACCTTC.

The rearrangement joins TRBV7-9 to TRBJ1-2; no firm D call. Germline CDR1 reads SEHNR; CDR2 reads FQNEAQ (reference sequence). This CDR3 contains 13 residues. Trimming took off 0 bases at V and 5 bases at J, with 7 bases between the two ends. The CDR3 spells CASSLATGYGYTF. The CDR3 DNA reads TGTGCCAGCAGCTTAGCGACCGGTTATGGCTACACCTTC. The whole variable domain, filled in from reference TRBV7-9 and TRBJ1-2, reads DTGVSQNPRHKITKRGQNVTFRCDPISEHNRLYWYRQTLGQGPEFLTYFQNEAQLEKSRLLSDRFSAERPKGSFSTLEIQRTEQGDSAMYLCASSLATGYGYTFGSGTRLTVV.

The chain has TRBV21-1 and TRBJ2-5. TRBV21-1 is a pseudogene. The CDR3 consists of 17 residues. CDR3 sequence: CASSSPIGPTFFETQYF. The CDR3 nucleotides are TGTGCCAGCAGCTCCCCGATAGGGCCAACCTTCTTCGAGACCCAGTACTTC.

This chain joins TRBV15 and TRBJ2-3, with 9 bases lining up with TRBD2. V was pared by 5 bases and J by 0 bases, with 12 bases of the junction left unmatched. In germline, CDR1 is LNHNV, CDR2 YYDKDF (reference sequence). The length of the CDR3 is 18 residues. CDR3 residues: CATSSPWASGVSTDTQYF. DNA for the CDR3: TGTGCCACCAGCTCCCCTTGGGCTAGCGGGGTGAGCACAGATACGCAGTATTTT.

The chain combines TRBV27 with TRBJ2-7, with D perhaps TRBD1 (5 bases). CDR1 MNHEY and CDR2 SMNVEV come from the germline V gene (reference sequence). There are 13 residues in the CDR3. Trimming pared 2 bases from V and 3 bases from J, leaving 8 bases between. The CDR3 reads CASSLGQIYEQYF. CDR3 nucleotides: TGTGCCAGCAGTTTAGGACAAATCTACGAGCAGTACTTC.